A single T cell receptor (beta chain) is shown here with its context. Authors' data handling: Cell counts per sample came from amplifying reference gene primers. Sequenced by immunoSEQ multiplex PCR; TCRdb stores in-frame clones only, minus some. That table furnishes V, J and clone size, whereas the DNA furnished D and trimming. The table shows 350,000 to 400,000 clones, with around 87% occurring only once. The sample originates from a study of blood T cell repertoires in COVID-19. Study overall: Material from acute and convalescent COVID-19 was sourced from the United States, Italy and Spain.

The cohort comprised adults aged 18 to 89 years residing in 20 to 30 US areas. In Cohort 3, a recovered donor had either two negative PCRs, clearance, or symptom resolution. V gave up 4 bases and J gave up 7 bases, with 15 bases separating them. The CDR3 loop spans 15 amino acids. Germline CDR1 and CDR2: SGHRS and YFSETQ. Sequencing used PBMCs or T cells enriched from blood (not recorded which). The receptor was isolated from a man between 18 and 29 years old who had recovered from COVID-19. The rearrangement joins TRBV5-1 to TRBJ1-6; no definite D call. The CDR3 sequence is CASSRGSIGNSPLHF. CDR3 DNA: TGCGCCAGCAGCCGAGGGTCTATCGGCAATTCACCCCTCCACTTT.